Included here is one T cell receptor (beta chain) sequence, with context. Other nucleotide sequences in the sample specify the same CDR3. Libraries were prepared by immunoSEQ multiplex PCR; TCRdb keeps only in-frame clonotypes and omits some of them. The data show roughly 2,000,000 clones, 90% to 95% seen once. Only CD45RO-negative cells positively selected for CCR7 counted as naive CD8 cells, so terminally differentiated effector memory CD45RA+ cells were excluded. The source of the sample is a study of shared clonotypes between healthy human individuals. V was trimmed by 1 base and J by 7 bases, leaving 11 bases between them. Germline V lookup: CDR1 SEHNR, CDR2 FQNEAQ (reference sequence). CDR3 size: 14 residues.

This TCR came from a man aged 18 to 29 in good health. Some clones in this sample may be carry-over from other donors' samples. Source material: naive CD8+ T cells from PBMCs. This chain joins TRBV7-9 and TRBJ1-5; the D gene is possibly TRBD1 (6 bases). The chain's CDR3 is CASSLGRGDQPQHF. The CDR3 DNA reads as TGTGCCAGCAGCTTAGGCAGGGGAGACCAGCCCCAGCATTTT.